This T cell receptor (beta chain) was captured by sequencing in a study of blood T cell repertoires in COVID-19 (TCRdb year 2020). About the study as a whole: The collaborator samples originated in the United States, Italy and Spain and spanned the acute and convalescent phases of COVID-19. The material from the prospective study consisted of cDNA or gDNA derived from T cells, B-cell-depleted T cells, or PBMCs. The dataset comprised deeply sampled blood TCRbeta repertoires from subjects exposed to, actively infected with, or recovered from COVID-19. The repertoires were released in a freely available public database meant as a resource for research on the immune response to SARS-CoV-2. The samples were drawn from the first 160 participants of the ongoing ImmuneRACE study and from 1,254 subjects provided by 6 global collaborators. A de-identified subject ID, COVID-19 status, age in years and sex were almost always included in the sample metadata. HLA class I and class II types, where available, came from metadata supplied by the sample provider rather than from assay-based typing. General study outcomes and caveats: Clinical and demographic metadata were provided uncurated, with the amount varying by source and participant.

TCRbeta CDR3 regions were amplified from genomic DNA using the immunoSEQ Assay, a bias-controlled multiplex PCR. From the authors' description of their analysis: The number of nucleated cells in each sample was estimated by amplification of reference gene primers within the assay. Sequence reads were collapsed and filtered to measure the absolute abundance of every unique TCRbeta CDR3 rearrangement. Productive Simpson clonality was computed per sample as the square root of Simpson's diversity index over productive rearrangements. TCRdb mirrors the immuneACCESS table, restricted to in-frame sequences. Some clones are absent from its copies; in checked studies, under half trace to an unresolved V gene, and the reason for the others is unknown. That table furnishes V, J and clone size, whereas the DNA furnished D and trimming. This sample gives 100,000 to 150,000 clones in total; approximately 83% of them show up just once. Approximately 6.6% of the sample rests with the top ten.

Each collaborating institution followed its own protocols to collect whole blood in K2EDTA tubes. For TCRbeta analysis, collaborator samples were shipped as frozen whole blood, as isolated PBMCs, or as DNA extracted from either sample type. Sequences SGHVS (CDR1) and FQNEAQ (CDR2) are obtained from the germline V gene. Measured from the cysteine to the phenylalanine, the CDR3 is 14 residues long. The DNA shown is the 42-base CDR3, in frame from base 1. V is reduced by 0 bases and J by 6 bases, leaving a spacing of 9 bases between them. As for this clone: The antigen it binds to is not known. No quality values exist for individual bases; no much larger clone is one base distant.

In this chain, TRBV7-8 is recombined with TRBJ2-1; a confident D gene designation cannot be given. This clonotype was obtained from a man older than 75 with active or convalescent COVID-19. The specimen was peripheral blood. The nucleotide sequence reads TGTGCCAGCAGCTTAGCCCTTAGTCTCAATGAGCAGTTCTTC. It translates to CASSLALSLNEQFF.